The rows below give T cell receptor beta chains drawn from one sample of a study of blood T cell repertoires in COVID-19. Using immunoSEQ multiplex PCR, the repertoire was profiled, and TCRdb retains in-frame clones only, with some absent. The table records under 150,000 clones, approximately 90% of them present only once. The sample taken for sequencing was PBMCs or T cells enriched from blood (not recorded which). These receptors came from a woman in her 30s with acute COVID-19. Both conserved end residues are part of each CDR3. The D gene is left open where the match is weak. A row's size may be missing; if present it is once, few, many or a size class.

TGTGCCAGCAGCCCAGGACAGGGGGCCTACTATGGCTACACCTTC | CASSPGQGAYYGYTF | TRBD1 | TRBJ1-2 | TRBV9 | .
TGTGCCAGCAGCTCAACGACAGGGGGATCCTACGAGCAGTACTTC | CASSSTTGGSYEQYF | TRBD1 | TRBJ2-7 | TRBV7-8 | .
TGTGCCAGCAGGAGCCCGGGACAGGGGGCGTCACCCCTCCACTTT | CASRSPGQGASPLHF | TRBD1 | TRBJ1-6 | TRBV28 | .
TGTGCCAGCAGCTTAAGCGGGTACAATGAGCAGTTCTTC | CASSLSGYNEQFF | . | TRBJ2-1 | TRBV7-8 | .
TGTGCCAGCAGCTTAACACTGCTGGGTAGCGGGAGCTCCTACAATGAGCAGTTCTTC | CASSLTLLGSGSSYNEQFF | TRBD2 | TRBJ2-1 | TRBV11-2 | .
TGTGCCAGCAGTTTCTTCAGCGGGAGAGTAAATGAGCAGTTCTTC | CASSFFSGRVNEQFF | TRBD2 | TRBJ2-1 | TRBV27 | .
TGTGCCAGCCGGGGGAATGAAGAGACCCAGTACTTC | CASRGNEETQYF | . | TRBJ2-5 | TRBV6-5 | .
TGTGCCAGCAGCTTGCTCCCGGGCTCTGGAAACACCATATATTTT | CASSLLPGSGNTIYF | . | TRBJ1-3 | TRBV5-5 | once
TGTGCCAGCCGCGGATCCACTAGGGTGGGGAGCAATCAGCCCCAGCATTTT | CASRGSTRVGSNQPQHF | . | TRBJ1-5 | TRBV28 | .
TGTGCCATCCGACAGGGCAACTACGAGCAGTACTTC | CAIRQGNYEQYF | TRBD1 | TRBJ2-7 | TRBV28 | once
TGTGCCAGCAGCTTAGGCGGGAGCTGGGATACGCAGTATTTT | CASSLGGSWDTQYF | . | TRBJ2-3 | TRBV13 | .
TGTGCCAGCAGCCCCACCCGGCCGGGTGCGGCATCAGACTATGGCTACACCTTC | CASSPTRPGAASDYGYTF | . | TRBJ1-2 | TRBV7-2 | .
TGTGCCAGCAGCTTGACGGGAGCCAACAATGAGCAGTTCTTC | CASSLTGANNEQFF | . | TRBJ2-1 | TRBV7-3 | .
TGTGCCACCAGCAGAACCGCGGGGAGCACTGAAGCTTTCTTT | CATSRTAGSTEAFF | . | TRBJ1-1 | TRBV15 | .
TGTGCCAGCAGTTGGGACAGTAATAATTCACCCCTCCACTTT | CASSWDSNNSPLHF | TRBD1 | TRBJ1-6 | TRBV6-5 | once
TGCAGCGTTGTGCGGACTAGCGGAAGGTATGAGCAGTTCTTC | CSVVRTSGRYEQFF | TRBD2 | TRBJ2-1 | TRBV29-1 | few
TGCAGCATTCTCGGACAGGGGCACACTGAAGCTTTCTTT | CSILGQGHTEAFF | TRBD1 | TRBJ1-1 | TRBV29-1 | .
TGTGCCTACGGGCGGGACCAAGAGACCCAGTACTTC | CAYGRDQETQYF | . | TRBJ2-5 | TRBV2 | .
TGTGCCAGCAGCCGGGGGACCGATCGAGGCACAGATACGCAGTATTTT | CASSRGTDRGTDTQYF | . | TRBJ2-3 | TRBV7-3 | .
TGCGCCAGCAGCTTGGCCCCACAGGGGGGAAGCACTGAAGCTTTCTTT | CASSLAPQGGSTEAFF | TRBD1 | TRBJ1-1 | TRBV5-1 | .
TGTGCCAGTAGTCCGGGGACAGGGAATGAGCAGTTCTTC | CASSPGTGNEQFF | TRBD1 | TRBJ2-1 | TRBV19 | .
TGTGCCAGTAGCTGGGGAGTAGGGAATCAGCCCCAGCATTTT | CASSWGVGNQPQHF | . | TRBJ1-5 | TRBV19 | .
TGTGCCAGCAGTTCTACAGGGCTAGAAAAACTGTTTTTT | CASSSTGLEKLFF | . | TRBJ1-4 | TRBV27 | .
TGTGCCAGCAGCCAGGGGTCTACGCGCTATGGCTACACCTTC | CASSQGSTRYGYTF | . | TRBJ1-2 | TRBV5-4 | .
TGCGCCAGCAGCTTGGCCTCGGGGACAGGGAGAGATACGCAGTATTTT | CASSLASGTGRDTQYF | TRBD1 | TRBJ2-3 | TRBV5-1 | .
TGTGCCAGCAGCCAGGCCGGGGAATTTTACGAGCAGTACTTC | CASSQAGEFYEQYF | . | TRBJ2-7 | TRBV3-1/TRBV3-2 | .
TGTGCCAGCAGCGTAGCTCCCGGGAGTGCAGATACGCAGTATTTT | CASSVAPGSADTQYF | . | TRBJ2-3 | TRBV9 | once
TGTGCCAGTAGTCGGGGGGCGGTGGGCGAGCAGTACTTC | CASSRGAVGEQYF | . | TRBJ2-7 | TRBV19 | .
TGTGCCATCAGTGAGAACAGCTACGAGCAGTACTTC | CAISENSYEQYF | . | TRBJ2-7 | TRBV10-3 | .
TGCAGCGCCCTGTCAACACATGGCTACGAGCAGTACTTC | CSALSTHGYEQYF | . | TRBJ2-7 | TRBV29-1 | .
TGTGCCACGTCACTAGCGGGAGCCTACAATGAGCAGTTCTTC | CATSLAGAYNEQFF | TRBD2 | TRBJ2-1 | TRBV5-4 | .
TGTGCCAGCAGTCAAGGACGGGAGGCCGGGGAGCTGTTTTTT | CASSQGREAGELFF | TRBD2 | TRBJ2-2 | TRBV6-2/TRBV6-3 | .
TGTGCCAGCAGCCCTCGGACAGCGAACACTGAAGCTTTCTTT | CASSPRTANTEAFF | . | TRBJ1-1 | TRBV9 | .
TGTGCCATCAGCCAAGACAGATTGAATGAAAAACTGTTTTTT | CAISQDRLNEKLFF | . | TRBJ1-4 | TRBV10-3 | .
TGTGCCTGGAAGGGTCGAGCGGGTGCCGAGCAGTACTTC | CAWKGRAGAEQYF | . | TRBJ2-7 | TRBV30 | .
TGCAGCGGGGAGCGGGACCCAACCAATGAGCAGTTCTTC | CSGERDPTNEQFF | TRBD2 | TRBJ2-1 | TRBV29-1 | .
TGTGCCAGCAGTTTACCCTCCCGGACTAGCGGGAGCCCAGATACGCAGTATTTT | CASSLPSRTSGSPDTQYF | TRBD2 | TRBJ2-3 | TRBV28 | .
TGTGCCACCAAAACCCTAAGGACTAGCGGGAGGATCGGTACCGGGGAGCTGTTTTTT | CATKTLRTSGRIGTGELFF | TRBD2 | TRBJ2-2 | TRBV28 | few
TGTGCCAGCAGCTCGGGGGACAGAACAATCTCTGGCTACACCTTC | CASSSGDRTISGYTF | TRBD1 | TRBJ1-2 | TRBV7-9 | .
TGTGCCAGTGATACGGGGGAATGGGCCAAAAACATTCAGTACTTC | CASDTGEWAKNIQYF | . | TRBJ2-4 | TRBV19 | .
TGTGCCAGCAGTTTAATGGGATGGGGACTGACACAATCCAATGAGCAGTTCTTC | CASSLMGWGLTQSNEQFF | . | TRBJ2-1 | TRBV28 | .
TGTGCCAGCAGTCCCTACCCACAGGGCACGTACGAGCAGTACTTC | CASSPYPQGTYEQYF | . | TRBJ2-7 | TRBV27 | .
TGTGCCAGCAGCTTCAGGACTAGCGGTAGTTTAGAGACCCAGTACTTC | CASSFRTSGSLETQYF | TRBD2 | TRBJ2-5 | TRBV13 | .
TGTGCCAGCAGTTTACCAGGGATCCCGAACACTGAAGCTTTCTTT | CASSLPGIPNTEAFF | . | TRBJ1-1 | TRBV28 | .
TGTGCCAGCAGCCATTACACCGCAACTAATGAAAAACTGTTTTTT | CASSHYTATNEKLFF | . | TRBJ1-4 | TRBV11-2 | .
TGTGCCAGCAGTTCCCCCTGGGAGCGGGAGTCAGATACGCAGTATTTT | CASSSPWERESDTQYF | TRBD2 | TRBJ2-3 | TRBV28 | .
TGTGCCAGTAGTACCGGAGACTCGTTTGAGCAGTTCTTC | CASSTGDSFEQFF | . | TRBJ2-1 | TRBV19 | .
TGTGCCAGCAGTGAACCCGGGACAGGGGGCGAGACCCAGTACTTC | CASSEPGTGGETQYF | TRBD1 | TRBJ2-5 | TRBV28 | .
TGTGCCAGCAGTCTAACCGGGACAGCCCAAGAGACCCAGTACTTC | CASSLTGTAQETQYF | TRBD1 | TRBJ2-5 | TRBV28 | .
TGTGCCAGCAGTCGACAGGGGCAATACGAGCAGTACTTC | CASSRQGQYEQYF | TRBD1 | TRBJ2-7 | TRBV2 | .